The source of this TCR beta chain is a study of cytomegalovirus exposure and HLA in healthy donors. Across the whole study: There were about 85 million unique TCRs (from HLA-typed donors) in an early data release. Researchers found that around 80% of fewer than 450 genotyped donors fell within the Caucasian-associated ancestry cluster. General study findings and limits: Upon later analysis, HLA-associated TCR beta chains proved more clonally expanded than other, equally common chains.

60 Vbeta and 13 Jbeta primers were used in PCR. Sequencing used immunoSEQ multiplex PCR; TCRdb keeps in-frame clones, though not all of them. In total, the table holds 200,000 to 250,000 clones. Germline-derived CDR1 and CDR2 are MDHEN and SYDVKM. The CDR3 totals 16 residues. The trim removed 6 bases at V and 3 bases at J, leaving 8 bases unmatched. With regard to this clone: Antigen specificity is unknown.

The genes are TRBV28 and TRBJ1-5; 10 bases match TRBD1. The sequence was collected from a woman aged 25 to 39 in good health and CMV-seropositive. Sequencing was performed on PBMCs. The DNA of the CDR3 is TGTGCCAGCAGACTCAGGGACAGGGGTTACAATCAGCCCCAGCATTTT. Its translation: CASRLRDRGYNQPQHF.